The rows below give T cell receptor beta chains drawn from one sample of a study of cytomegalovirus exposure and HLA in healthy donors. Sequencing used immunoSEQ multiplex PCR; TCRdb keeps in-frame clones, though not all of them. The sample lists some 130,000 clones; about 70% were seen once. Sequencing input: PBMCs. The receptors come from a woman aged 55-70 years in good health and CMV-seropositive. The CDR3 runs from the conserved cysteine through the conserved F or W. D genes are given only for firm matches. Size is stated for part of the rows, as once, few or many counts, or as a class when the clone is expanded.

J gene: TRBJ1-5; V gene: TRBV7-8; D gene: TRBD1; clone size: .; CDR3 DNA: TGTGCCAGCAGCTTACGTTTTGGCCAGGGGGCCTACAATCAGCCCCAGCATTTT; CDR3 protein: CASSLRFGQGAYNQPQHF
J gene: TRBJ1-4; V gene: TRBV7-9; D gene: .; clone size: .; CDR3 DNA: TGTTCCAGCAGCTTTATCCCGAATGAAAAACTGTTTTTT; CDR3 protein: CSSSFIPNEKLFF
J gene: TRBJ1-4; V gene: TRBV6-1; D gene: .; clone size: .; CDR3 DNA: TGTGCCAGTGAGACAGTTGCAACTAATGAAAAACTGTTTTTT; CDR3 protein: CASETVATNEKLFF
J gene: TRBJ1-1; V gene: TRBV6-5; D gene: .; clone size: many; CDR3 DNA: TGTGCCAGCAGTCAGGAGGGTTCAAACACTGAAGCTTTCTTT; CDR3 protein: CASSQEGSNTEAFF
J gene: TRBJ1-2; V gene: TRBV7-9; D gene: TRBD1; clone size: few; CDR3 DNA: TGTGCCAGCAGCTTAGAAAGGGGACAGGGCGGTGGCTACACCTTC; CDR3 protein: CASSLERGQGGGYTF
J gene: TRBJ1-2; V gene: TRBV19; D gene: .; clone size: .; CDR3 DNA: TGTGCCAGTAGTCAAGGGGTCTATGGCTACACCTTC; CDR3 protein: CASSQGVYGYTF
J gene: TRBJ1-6; V gene: TRBV5-1; D gene: .; clone size: once; CDR3 DNA: TGCGCCAGCAGTTCCCAAATCAACTCCTATAATTCACCCCTCCACTTT; CDR3 protein: CASSSQINSYNSPLHF
J gene: TRBJ2-2; V gene: TRBV11-1; D gene: .; clone size: .; CDR3 DNA: TGTGCCAGCAGCTCAGGCCCGGCAGGGACGAACACCGGGGAGCTGTTTTTT; CDR3 protein: CASSSGPAGTNTGELFF
J gene: TRBJ2-5; V gene: TRBV5-1; D gene: .; clone size: few; CDR3 DNA: TGCGCCAGCAGCTCTCTGCCGGGATCTCAAGAGACCCAGTACTTC; CDR3 protein: CASSSLPGSQETQYF
J gene: TRBJ1-4; V gene: TRBV9; D gene: .; clone size: few; CDR3 DNA: TGTGCCAGCAGCCTGTCCTTGACTAATGAAAAACTGTTTTTT; CDR3 protein: CASSLSLTNEKLFF
J gene: TRBJ1-6; V gene: TRBV10-3; D gene: .; clone size: .; CDR3 DNA: TGTGCCATCAGTGAGGACACGGGCGGGTGGAATTCACCCCTCCACTTT; CDR3 protein: CAISEDTGGWNSPLHF
J gene: TRBJ1-5; V gene: TRBV7-2; D gene: .; clone size: .; CDR3 DNA: TGTGCCAGCAGACGGACAGAAGCTTCGCCCCAGCATTTT; CDR3 protein: CASRRTEASPQHF
J gene: TRBJ2-5; V gene: TRBV5-1; D gene: TRBD2; clone size: .; CDR3 DNA: TGCGCCAGCAGCCCGGAGGCTAGCGGGCAAGAGACCCAGTACTTC; CDR3 protein: CASSPEASGQETQYF
J gene: TRBJ1-2; V gene: TRBV7-6; D gene: TRBD1; clone size: few; CDR3 DNA: TGTGCCAGCAGCGGTGGGACAGGGGGAGTTGGCTACACCTTC; CDR3 protein: CASSGGTGGVGYTF
J gene: TRBJ2-7; V gene: TRBV7-7; D gene: TRBD2; clone size: few; CDR3 DNA: TGTGCTAGCAGCCCGGGACTAGGGCAGACCTACGAGCAGTACTTC; CDR3 protein: CASSPGLGQTYEQYF
J gene: TRBJ2-3; V gene: TRBV4-1; D gene: TRBD2; clone size: once; CDR3 DNA: TGCGCCAGCAGCCCCGGACTAGCGGGGGCACGAGATACGCAGTATTTT; CDR3 protein: CASSPGLAGARDTQYF
J gene: TRBJ2-7; V gene: TRBV7-3; D gene: .; clone size: .; CDR3 DNA: TGTGCCAGCAGCCTCCAACTAGGGGGCGAGCAGTACTTC; CDR3 protein: CASSLQLGGEQYF
J gene: TRBJ2-7; V gene: TRBV6-5; D gene: TRBD2; clone size: .; CDR3 DNA: TGTGCCAGCAGTTACGGGAGGGGTTCCTACGAGCAGTACTTC; CDR3 protein: CASSYGRGSYEQYF
J gene: TRBJ2-1; V gene: TRBV29-1; D gene: .; clone size: few; CDR3 DNA: TGCAGCGTTGAGGCCTCCTACAATGAGCAGTTCTTC; CDR3 protein: CSVEASYNEQFF
J gene: TRBJ2-7; V gene: TRBV4-2; D gene: TRBD1; clone size: .; CDR3 DNA: TGTGCCACCCGAGGGGGCCTCAACTACGAGCAGTACTTC; CDR3 protein: CATRGGLNYEQYF
J gene: TRBJ2-5; V gene: TRBV19; D gene: .; clone size: few; CDR3 DNA: TGTGCCAGTACCTCGTCGGGGAGGACCCAGTACTTC; CDR3 protein: CASTSSGRTQYF
J gene: TRBJ2-5; V gene: TRBV10-1; D gene: .; clone size: .; CDR3 DNA: TGCGCCAGCAGTGAGGGACAAATCGGCCAAGAGACCCAGTACTTC; CDR3 protein: CASSEGQIGQETQYF